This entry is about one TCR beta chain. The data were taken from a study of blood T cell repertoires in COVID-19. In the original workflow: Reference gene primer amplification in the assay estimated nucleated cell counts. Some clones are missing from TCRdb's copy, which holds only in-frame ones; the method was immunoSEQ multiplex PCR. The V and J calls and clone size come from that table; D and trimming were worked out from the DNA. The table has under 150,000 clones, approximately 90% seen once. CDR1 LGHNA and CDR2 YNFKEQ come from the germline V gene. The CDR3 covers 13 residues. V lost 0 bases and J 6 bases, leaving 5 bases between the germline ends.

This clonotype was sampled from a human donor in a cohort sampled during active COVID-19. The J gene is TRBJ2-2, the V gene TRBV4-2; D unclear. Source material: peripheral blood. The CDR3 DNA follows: TGTGCCAGCAGCCAAGATCCGGCCGGGGAGCTGTTTTTT. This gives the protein CASSQDPAGELFF.